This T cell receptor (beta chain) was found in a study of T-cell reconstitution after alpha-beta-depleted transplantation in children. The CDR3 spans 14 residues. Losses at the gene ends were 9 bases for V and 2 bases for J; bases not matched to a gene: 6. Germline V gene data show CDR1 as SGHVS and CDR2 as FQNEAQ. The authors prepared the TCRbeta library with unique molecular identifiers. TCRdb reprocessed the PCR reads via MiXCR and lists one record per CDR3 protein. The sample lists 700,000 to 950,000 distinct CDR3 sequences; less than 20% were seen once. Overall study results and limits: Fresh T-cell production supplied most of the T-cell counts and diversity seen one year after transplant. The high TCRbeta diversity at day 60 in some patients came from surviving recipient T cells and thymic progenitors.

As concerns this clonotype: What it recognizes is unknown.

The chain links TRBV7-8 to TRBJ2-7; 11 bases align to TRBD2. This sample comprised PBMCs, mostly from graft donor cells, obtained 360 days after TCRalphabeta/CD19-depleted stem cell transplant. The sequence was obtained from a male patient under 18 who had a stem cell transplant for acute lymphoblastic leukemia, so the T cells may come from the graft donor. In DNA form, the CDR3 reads TGTGCCAGTGGTCTAGCGGGAGGTGCCTACGAGCAGTACTTC. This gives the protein CASGLAGGAYEQYF.